Reported below is one TCR beta chain. What this receptor recognizes is not known. No base quality values were provided; no much bigger clone lies one nucleotide off. The entry originates in a study of blood T cell repertoires in COVID-19 (dated by TCRdb to the early 2020s). Regarding the complete study: Samples from collaborators originated in the United States, Italy and Spain and spanned both the acute and convalescent phases of COVID-19. The material from the prospective study consisted of cDNA or gDNA derived from T cells, B-cell-depleted T cells, or PBMCs. Subjects who had been exposed to COVID-19, were actively infected with it, or had recovered from it provided the deeply sampled blood TCRbeta repertoires that made up the dataset. The repertoires were made available in a free public database intended to serve as a resource for research on the immune response to SARS-CoV-2. Samples were obtained from the ongoing ImmuneRACE study (first 160 participants) and from 1,000 to 1,500 subjects provided by 6 global collaborators. A de-identified subject ID, COVID-19 status, age in years and sex were almost always included in the sample metadata. HLA class I and class II types, where available, came from metadata supplied by the sample provider rather than from assay-based typing. What the study reported, not specific to this receptor: How much clinical and demographic metadata was included differed by source and by participant, and the metadata was provided uncurated.

Whole blood was collected in K2EDTA tubes by collaborating institutions according to the institutions' own protocols. Collaborator samples were shipped for TCRbeta analysis as frozen whole blood, isolated PBMCs, or DNA extracted from either sample type. The germline V gene yields SNHLY for CDR1 and FYNNEI for CDR2. There are 14 amino acids in the CDR3, from cysteine to phenylalanine inclusive. Of all the DNA, just the CDR3 is kept, 42 bases in frame from base 1. Deletion took 7 bases off V and 3 bases off J, with a span of 12 bases between the germline ends. TCRbeta CDR3 regions were amplified from genomic DNA using the immunoSEQ Assay, a bias-controlled multiplex PCR. The original pipeline was this. The number of nucleated cells in each sample was estimated by amplification of reference gene primers within the assay. To quantify the absolute abundance of each unique TCRbeta CDR3 rearrangement, sequence reads were collapsed and filtered. For each sample, productive Simpson clonality was calculated as the square root of Simpson's diversity index over productive rearrangements. The source is immuneACCESS, and TCRdb retained only in-frame sequences with V and J called. Part of the clones is not carried over; for the studies checked, unresolved V genes explain less than half of this, and the remainder is unexplained. From that table come the V and J calls and clone size; the DNA was used to work out D and trimming. The sample has nearly 350,000 clones on record, about four fifths of them singletons. 2.5% to 3% of the sample belongs to the ten largest clones.

The chain uses TRBV2 and TRBJ1-4; the best D guess is TRBD1, with 5 bases matching. The sequencing input was peripheral blood. The receptor comes from a man aged 30-40 years with active or convalescent COVID-19. The CDR3 region has the sequence CASNVAGSNEKLFF. The DNA reads TGTGCCAGCAACGTGGCAGGGTCTAATGAAAAACTGTTTTTT.